The present entry profiles one T cell receptor (beta chain) with its context. Its antigen has not been determined. Base qualities are not at hand, and no much larger clone is one base apart. This entry is derived from a study of CD8 T cells in Susac syndrome (dated 2019 in TCRdb). About the investigation overall: Repertoire sequencing was used to test whether CD8+ T cell activation and differentiation in Susac syndrome was antigen driven.

RNA was extracted using the RNeasy kit, and about 0.5 to 1 ug of the RNA was reverse transcribed with random hexamers. The immunoSEQ multiplex PCR assay, which covers 54 Vbeta and 13 Jbeta segments, was used to amplify TCR beta CDR3 regions. To correct PCR amplification bias, a synthetic template baseline was used for both primer optimization and computational correction. The original methods were these. Reads were annotated to V, D and J genes according to IMGT and were analyzed with immunoSEQ Analyzer, with only productive sequences retained. To calculate clonality, Shannon entropy was normalized by log2 of the number of productive unique sequences and then subtracted from one. For each patient and control, public and private clones were evaluated among the 100 most prevalent clones. Susac-specific clones were defined as absent from healthy and MS cohorts, 1052 published viral clones and other ImmuneACCESS disease sequences. TCRdb reprocessed the public reads (quality trimming at Q25 with fastp, clone calling with MiXCR) and kept in-frame beta chains. Duplicate CDR3 protein sequences are folded into a single record with the most common DNA and genes. What appears here as the V and J calls and clone size reflects TCRdb's work, not the paper's. The sample table holds 300,000 or so distinct CDR3 sequences, of which 92% were seen once. About 0.063% of the sample goes to the ten largest clones.

CDR1 and CDR2 are drawn from the germline V gene: SGHDT, YYEEEE. A distance of 7 bases separates the germline ends of V and J, which lose 4 bases and 2 bases respectively. There are 12 amino acids in the CDR3, from cysteine to phenylalanine inclusive. Only the CDR3 part of the read is kept: 36 bases, read in frame from the first base. What the research found in general, with its limitations: The number of individuals in the TCR sequencing and HLA analysis was recognized as being relatively small.

Peripheral blood CD8+ and CD4+ T cells from healthy donors, Susac syndrome patients and multiple sclerosis patients were profiled using high-throughput TCR beta sequencing. The multiple sclerosis controls were treatment-naive patients who had stable or active relapsing-remitting disease and met the revised McDonald criteria. Bulk CD8+ and CD4+ T cells were purified by magnetic negative isolation, while CD8+ TEMRA cells were enriched using FACS. Blood was collected in EDTA tubes and processed within 24 hours, with PBMCs isolated through density gradient centrifugation. PBMCs destined for TCR sequencing were cryopreserved in liquid nitrogen and later thawed in a 37 °C water bath. Purity of sorted or isolated CD4+, CD8+ and CD8+ TEMRA cells was at least 90%.

The receptor was derived from a human donor with multiple sclerosis. Here the chain combines TRBV5-6 and TRBJ2-7, with TRBD1 as a weak D call on 5 bases. The sequenced sample was CD4+ T cells from PBMCs. The DNA sequence reads TGTGCCAGCAGCACCAGGGCCTACGAGCAGTACTTC. Translated, this gives CASSTRAYEQYF.